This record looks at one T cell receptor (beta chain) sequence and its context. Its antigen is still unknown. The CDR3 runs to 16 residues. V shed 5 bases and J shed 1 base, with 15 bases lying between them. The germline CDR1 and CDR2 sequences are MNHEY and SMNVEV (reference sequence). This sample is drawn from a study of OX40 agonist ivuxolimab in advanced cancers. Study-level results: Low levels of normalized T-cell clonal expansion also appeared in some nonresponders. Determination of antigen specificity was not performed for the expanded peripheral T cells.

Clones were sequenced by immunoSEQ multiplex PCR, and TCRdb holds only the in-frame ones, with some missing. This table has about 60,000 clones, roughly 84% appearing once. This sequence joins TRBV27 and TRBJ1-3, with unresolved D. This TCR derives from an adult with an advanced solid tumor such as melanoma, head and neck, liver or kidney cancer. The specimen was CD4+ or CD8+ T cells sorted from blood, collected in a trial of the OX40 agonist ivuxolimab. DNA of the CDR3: TGTGCCAGCAGTCCCAAACCACAGAGGTCTGGAAACACCATATATTTT. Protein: CASSPKPQRSGNTIYF.